This entry describes one T cell receptor beta chain. Its cognate antigen is unknown. These data originate in a study of cytomegalovirus exposure and HLA in healthy donors. Study context: Unique TCR beta sequences numbering 120 million or so came from 150 million to 200 million T cells in an earlier analysis.

This CDR3 has 14 residues. Germline-derived CDR1 and CDR2 are SGHTA and FQGNSA. The V end lost 5 bases, the J end lost 0 bases, and 8 bases lay between the germline ends. 13 Jbeta primers and 60 Vbeta primers were used for the PCR. TCRdb's copy holds only in-frame clones and misses some; the assay was immunoSEQ multiplex PCR. The sample holds approximately 140,000 clones, more than 60% seen once. Study conclusions and caveats: According to an earlier analysis, most TCR beta V segments yielded productive rearrangements about 87% or about 30% of the time.

This clonotype was obtained from an older woman in good health and CMV-seronegative. This chain connects TRBV7-2 to TRBJ2-4; weak D call: TRBD2 (5 bases). The sample taken for sequencing was PBMCs. CDR3 nucleotides: TGTGCCAGCAGCCCAGCGGTAGCCAAAAACATTCAGTACTTC. It is translated as CASSPAVAKNIQYF. The entire variable domain, with the rest obtained from reference TRBV7-2 and TRBJ2-4, is as follows: GAGVSQSPSNKVTEKGKDVELRCDPISGHTALYWYRQSLGQGLEFLIYFQGNSAPDKSGLPSDRFSAERTGGSVSTLTIQRTQQEDSAVYLCASSPAVAKNIQYFGAGTRLSVL.